The source of this T cell receptor beta chain is a study of regulatory T cells in long-lasting Graves disease. Study findings and constraints: Sampling was limited to peripheral blood rather than thyroid tissue.

CDR3-region Arm-PCR and iRepertoire HTBI primers produced the TCR beta libraries. TCRdb recomputed calls from the multiplex PCR reads with MiXCR, one row per CDR3 protein. Among about 310,000 distinct CDR3 sequences listed, around 23% were seen once. The time point denotes: persistent/refractory GD, antithyroid drugs over 5 years with positive TRAb. With RNA extracted from PBMCs as input, the TCR library was made. EDTA tubes received 9 to 10 milliliters of collected peripheral blood. This clonotype came up many times. Antigen specificity is unknown. The clonotype originates from a female donor with Graves disease. The source was peripheral blood mononuclear cells (PBMCs), collected when the disease was refractory, from a patient treated with antithyroid drugs.

The CDR3 DNA is TGTGCCAGCAGCCAAGACGATGGCGACTATGGCTACACCTTC. Protein product: CASSQDDGDYGYTF. The genes are TRBV3-1 and TRBJ1-2; D gene uncertain. CDR1 LGHDT and CDR2 YNNKEL come from the germline V gene (reference sequence). The CDR3 covers 14 residues. The V and J ends lost 0 bases and 3 bases respectively, with 8 bases between them.